There are many counts of the clone carrying this T cell receptor beta chain. The CDR3 regions of TCR beta were amplified from RNA transcripts. HTBI primers were employed in a first-round RT-PCR of the TCR CDR3. TCRdb reprocessed the multiplex PCR reads with MiXCR, giving one entry per CDR3 protein. There are about 350,000 distinct CDR3 sequences in the sample; over 15% occur only once, and around 15% lies in the top ten. The CDR3 sequence is 16 residues long. V lost 1 base, J lost 2 bases, and 15 bases lay in between. Germline V gene sequence: CDR1 MGHRA, CDR2 YSYEKL. The data stem from a study of T cells in Graves' hyperthyroidism and ophthalmopathy.

This receptor was identified in a woman between 35 and 50 years old with Graves' ophthalmopathy. The rearrangement uses TRBV4-1 and TRBJ2-7; D is perhaps TRBD1 or TRBD2 (5 bases each). Input material: blood. In nucleotides, the CDR3 is TGCGCCAGCAGCCAAGGCACGGGAAGGGGAGCCTACGAGCAGTACTTC. This codes for CASSQGTGRGAYEQYF.